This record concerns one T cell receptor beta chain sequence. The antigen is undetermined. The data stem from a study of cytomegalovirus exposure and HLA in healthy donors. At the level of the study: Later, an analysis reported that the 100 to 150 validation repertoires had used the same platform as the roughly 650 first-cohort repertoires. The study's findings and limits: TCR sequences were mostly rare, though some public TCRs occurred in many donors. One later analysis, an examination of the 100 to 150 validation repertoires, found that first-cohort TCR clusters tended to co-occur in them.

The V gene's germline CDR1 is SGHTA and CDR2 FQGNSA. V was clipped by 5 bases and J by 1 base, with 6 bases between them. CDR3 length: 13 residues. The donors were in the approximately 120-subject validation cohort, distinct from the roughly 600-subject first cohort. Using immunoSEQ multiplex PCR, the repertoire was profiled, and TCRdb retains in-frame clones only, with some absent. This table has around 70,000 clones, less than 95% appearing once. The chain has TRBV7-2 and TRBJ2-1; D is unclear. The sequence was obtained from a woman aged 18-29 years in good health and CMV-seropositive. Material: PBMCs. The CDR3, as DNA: TGTGCCAGCAGCCCCTCTTCCTACAATGAGCAGTTCTTC. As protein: CASSPSSYNEQFF.